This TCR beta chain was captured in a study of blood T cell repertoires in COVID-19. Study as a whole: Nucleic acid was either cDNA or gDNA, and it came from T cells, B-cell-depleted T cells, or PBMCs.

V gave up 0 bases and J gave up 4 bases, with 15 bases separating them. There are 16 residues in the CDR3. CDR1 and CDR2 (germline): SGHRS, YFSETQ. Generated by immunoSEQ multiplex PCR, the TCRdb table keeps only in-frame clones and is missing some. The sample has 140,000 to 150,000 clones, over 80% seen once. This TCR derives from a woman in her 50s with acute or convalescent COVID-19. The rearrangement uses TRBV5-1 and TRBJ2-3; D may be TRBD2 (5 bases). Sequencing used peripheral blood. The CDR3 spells CASSLDWTLLPDTQYF. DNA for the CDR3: TGCGCCAGCAGCTTGGACTGGACTTTACTCCCAGATACGCAGTATTTT.